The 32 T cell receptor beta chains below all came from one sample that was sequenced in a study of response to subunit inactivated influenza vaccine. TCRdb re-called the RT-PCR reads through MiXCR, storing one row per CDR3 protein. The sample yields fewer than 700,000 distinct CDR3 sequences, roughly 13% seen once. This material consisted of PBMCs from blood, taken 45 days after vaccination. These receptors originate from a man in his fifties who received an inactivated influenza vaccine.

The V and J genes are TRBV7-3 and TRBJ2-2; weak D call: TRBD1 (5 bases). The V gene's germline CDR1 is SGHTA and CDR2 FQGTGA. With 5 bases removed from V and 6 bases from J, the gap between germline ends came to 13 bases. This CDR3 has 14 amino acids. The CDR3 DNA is TGTGCCAGCAGCCCAATGGGGCTCCCCGGGGAGCTGTTTTTT. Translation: CASSPMGLPGELFF.

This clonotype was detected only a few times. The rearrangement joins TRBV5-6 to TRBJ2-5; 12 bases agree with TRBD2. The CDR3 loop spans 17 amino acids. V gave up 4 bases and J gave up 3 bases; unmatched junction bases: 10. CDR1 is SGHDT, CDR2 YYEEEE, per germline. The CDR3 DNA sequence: TGTGCCAGCAGCCAAGGACTAGCGGGGACCCGTAAAGAGACCCAGTACTTC. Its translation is CASSQGLAGTRKETQYF.

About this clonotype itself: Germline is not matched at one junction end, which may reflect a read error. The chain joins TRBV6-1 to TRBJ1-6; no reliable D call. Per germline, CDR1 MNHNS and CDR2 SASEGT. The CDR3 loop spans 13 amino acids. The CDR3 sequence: CASIGGYNAPLHF. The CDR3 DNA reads TGTGCCAGCATCGGCGGATATAATGCACCCCTCCACTTT.

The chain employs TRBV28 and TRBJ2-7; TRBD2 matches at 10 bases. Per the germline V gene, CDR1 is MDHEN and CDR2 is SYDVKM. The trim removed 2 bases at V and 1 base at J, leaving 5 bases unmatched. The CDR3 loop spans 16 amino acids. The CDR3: CASSLGTSGISYEQYF. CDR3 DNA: TGTGCCAGCAGTTTAGGCACTAGCGGGATTTCCTACGAGCAGTACTTC.

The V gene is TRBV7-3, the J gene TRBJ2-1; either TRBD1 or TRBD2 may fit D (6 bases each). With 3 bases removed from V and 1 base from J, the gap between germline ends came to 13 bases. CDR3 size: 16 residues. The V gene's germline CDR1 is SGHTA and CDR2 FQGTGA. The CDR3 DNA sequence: TGTGCCAGCAGCTTGTACGGAGGGGGATCCTACAATGAGCAGTTCTTC. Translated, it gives CASSLYGGGSYNEQFF.

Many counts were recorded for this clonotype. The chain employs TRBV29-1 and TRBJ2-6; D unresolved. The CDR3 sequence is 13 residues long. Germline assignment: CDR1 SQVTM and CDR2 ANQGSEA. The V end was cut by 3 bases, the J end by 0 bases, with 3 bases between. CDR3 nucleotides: TGCAGCGTTGACATCTCTGGGGCCAACGTCCTGACTTTC. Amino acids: CSVDISGANVLTF.

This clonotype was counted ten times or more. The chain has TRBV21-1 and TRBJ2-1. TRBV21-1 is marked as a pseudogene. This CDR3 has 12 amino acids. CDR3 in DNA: TGTGCCGGTACAGCGCAGGTAGATGAGCAGTTCTTC. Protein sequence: CAGTAQVDEQFF.

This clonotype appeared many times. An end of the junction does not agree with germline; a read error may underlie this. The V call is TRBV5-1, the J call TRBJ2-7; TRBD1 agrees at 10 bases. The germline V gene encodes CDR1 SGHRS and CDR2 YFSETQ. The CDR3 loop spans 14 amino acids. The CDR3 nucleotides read TGTGCCAGCAGCTCCGGGACAGGGGCCTACGAGCAGTACTTC. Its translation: CASSSGTGAYEQYF.

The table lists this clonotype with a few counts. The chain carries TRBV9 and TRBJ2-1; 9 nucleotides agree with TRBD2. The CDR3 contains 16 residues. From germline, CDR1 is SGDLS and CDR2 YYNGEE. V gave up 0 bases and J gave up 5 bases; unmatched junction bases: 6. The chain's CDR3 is CASSVASGTNHNEQFF. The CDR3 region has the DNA TGTGCCAGCAGCGTAGCTAGCGGGACGAATCACAATGAGCAGTTCTTC.

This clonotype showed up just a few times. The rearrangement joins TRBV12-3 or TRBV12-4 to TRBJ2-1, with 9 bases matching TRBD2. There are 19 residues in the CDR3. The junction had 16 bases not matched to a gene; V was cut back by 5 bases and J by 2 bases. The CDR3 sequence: CASSPEVAAGGPPYNEQFF. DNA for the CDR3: TGTGCCAGCAGTCCTGAGGTGGCGGCGGGAGGGCCCCCCTACAATGAGCAGTTCTTC.

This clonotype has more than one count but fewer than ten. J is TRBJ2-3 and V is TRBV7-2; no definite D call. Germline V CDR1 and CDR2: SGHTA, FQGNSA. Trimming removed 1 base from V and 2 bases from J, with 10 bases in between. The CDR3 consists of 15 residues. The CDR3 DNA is TGTGCCAGCAGCTTAGTTCCGGGTTACACAGATACGCAGTATTTT. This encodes CASSLVPGYTDTQYF.

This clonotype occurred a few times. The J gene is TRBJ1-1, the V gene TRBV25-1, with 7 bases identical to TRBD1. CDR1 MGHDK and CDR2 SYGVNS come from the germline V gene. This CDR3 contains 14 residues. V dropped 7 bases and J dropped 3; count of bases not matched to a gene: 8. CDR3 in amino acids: CASTSGTAYTEAFF. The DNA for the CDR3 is TGTGCCAGCACTTCCGGGACAGCCTACACTGAAGCTTTCTTT.

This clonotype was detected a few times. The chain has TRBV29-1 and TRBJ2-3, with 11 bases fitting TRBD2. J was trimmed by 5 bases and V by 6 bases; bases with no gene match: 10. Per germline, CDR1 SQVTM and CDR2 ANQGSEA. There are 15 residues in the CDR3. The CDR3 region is CSVDGSGRALDTQYF. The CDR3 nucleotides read TGCAGCGTGGATGGTAGCGGGAGGGCCCTAGATACGCAGTATTTT.

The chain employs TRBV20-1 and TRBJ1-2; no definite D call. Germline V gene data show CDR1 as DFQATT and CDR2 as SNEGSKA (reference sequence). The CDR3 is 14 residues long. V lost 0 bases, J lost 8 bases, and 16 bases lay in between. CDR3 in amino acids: CSAREGSTTVGYTF. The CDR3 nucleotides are TGCAGTGCTAGAGAGGGTTCCACGACCGTCGGCTACACCTTC.

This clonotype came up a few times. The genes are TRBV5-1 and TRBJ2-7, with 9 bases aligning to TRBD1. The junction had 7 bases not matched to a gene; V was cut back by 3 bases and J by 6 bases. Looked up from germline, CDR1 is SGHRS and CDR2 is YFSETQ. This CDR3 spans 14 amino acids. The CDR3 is CASSSTDRGGEQYF. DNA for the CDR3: TGCGCCAGCAGCTCAACGGACAGGGGCGGCGAGCAGTACTTC.

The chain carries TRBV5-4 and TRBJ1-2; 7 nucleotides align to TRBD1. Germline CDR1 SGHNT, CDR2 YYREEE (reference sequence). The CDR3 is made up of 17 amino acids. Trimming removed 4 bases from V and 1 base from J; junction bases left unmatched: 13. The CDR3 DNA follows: TGTGCCAGCAGCCCACCTGCGGGGACAGCACATAACTATGGCTACACCTTC. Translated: CASSPPAGTAHNYGYTF.

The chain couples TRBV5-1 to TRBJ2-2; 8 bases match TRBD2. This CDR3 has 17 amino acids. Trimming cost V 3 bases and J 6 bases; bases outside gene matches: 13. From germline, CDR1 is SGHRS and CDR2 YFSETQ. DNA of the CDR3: TGCGCCAGCAGCTCGGTGCCCGGGGGGGCCTGGTCCGGGGAGCTGTTTTTT. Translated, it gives CASSSVPGGAWSGELFF.

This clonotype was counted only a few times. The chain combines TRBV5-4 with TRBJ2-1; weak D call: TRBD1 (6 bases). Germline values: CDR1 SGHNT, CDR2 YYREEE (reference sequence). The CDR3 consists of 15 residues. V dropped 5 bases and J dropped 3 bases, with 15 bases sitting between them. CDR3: CASSPSQGFYNEQFF. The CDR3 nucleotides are TGTGCCAGCAGTCCATCACAGGGCTTCTACAATGAGCAGTTCTTC.

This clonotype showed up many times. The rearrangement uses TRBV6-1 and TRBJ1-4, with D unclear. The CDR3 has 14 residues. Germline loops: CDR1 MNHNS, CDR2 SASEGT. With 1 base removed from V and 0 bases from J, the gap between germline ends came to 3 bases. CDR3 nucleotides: TGTGCCAGCAGTGAAGGTGCAACTAATGAAAAACTGTTTTTT. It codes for CASSEGATNEKLFF.

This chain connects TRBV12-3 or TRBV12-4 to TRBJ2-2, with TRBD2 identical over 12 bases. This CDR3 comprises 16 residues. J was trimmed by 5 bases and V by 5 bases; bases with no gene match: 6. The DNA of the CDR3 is TGTGCCAGCAGTCTGTCTAGCGGGAGGGGAACCGGGGAGCTGTTTTTT. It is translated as CASSLSSGRGTGELFF.

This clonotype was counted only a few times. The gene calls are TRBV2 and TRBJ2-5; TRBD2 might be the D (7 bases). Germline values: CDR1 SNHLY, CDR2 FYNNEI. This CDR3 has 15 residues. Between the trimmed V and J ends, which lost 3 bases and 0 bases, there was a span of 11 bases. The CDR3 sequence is CASSERGLNQETQYF. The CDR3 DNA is TGTGCCAGCAGTGAGCGGGGGCTAAACCAAGAGACCCAGTACTTC.

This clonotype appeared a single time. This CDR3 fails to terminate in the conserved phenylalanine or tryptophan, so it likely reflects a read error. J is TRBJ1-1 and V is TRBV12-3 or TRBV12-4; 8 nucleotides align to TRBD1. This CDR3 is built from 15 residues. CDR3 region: CASSVAGGWDTEAFL. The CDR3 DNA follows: TGTGCCAGCAGTGTAGCAGGGGGCTGGGACACTGAAGCTTTCCTT.

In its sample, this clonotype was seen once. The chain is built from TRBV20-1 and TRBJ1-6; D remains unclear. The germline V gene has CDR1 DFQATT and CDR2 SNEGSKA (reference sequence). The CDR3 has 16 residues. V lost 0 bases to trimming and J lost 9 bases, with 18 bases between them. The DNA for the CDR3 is TGCAGTGCTAGAGATACCGAATTTTTACTGAGTTCACCCCTCCACTTT. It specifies CSARDTEFLLSSPLHF.

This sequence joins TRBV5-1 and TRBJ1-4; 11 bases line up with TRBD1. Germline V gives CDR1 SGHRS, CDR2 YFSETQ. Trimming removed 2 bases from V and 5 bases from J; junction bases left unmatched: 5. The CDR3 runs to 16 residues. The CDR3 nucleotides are TGCGCCAGCAGCTTAGTAGGGGACAGGGGGAATGAAAAACTGTTTTTT. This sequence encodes CASSLVGDRGNEKLFF.

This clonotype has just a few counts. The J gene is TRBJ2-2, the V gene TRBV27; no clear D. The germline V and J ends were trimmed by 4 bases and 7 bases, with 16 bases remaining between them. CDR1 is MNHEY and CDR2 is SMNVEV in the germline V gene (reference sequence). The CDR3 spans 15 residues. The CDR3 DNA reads TGTGCCAGCAGTTGGGAATTCCCGAACCGCGGGGAGCTGTTTTTT. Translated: CASSWEFPNRGELFF.

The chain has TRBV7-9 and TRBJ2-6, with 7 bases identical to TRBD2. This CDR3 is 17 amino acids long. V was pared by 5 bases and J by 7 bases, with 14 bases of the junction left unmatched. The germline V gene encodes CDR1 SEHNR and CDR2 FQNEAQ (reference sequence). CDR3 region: CASSRPPGTTRANVLTF. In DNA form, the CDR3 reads TGTGCCAGCAGCAGACCGCCAGGGACTACTCGAGCCAACGTCCTGACTTTC.

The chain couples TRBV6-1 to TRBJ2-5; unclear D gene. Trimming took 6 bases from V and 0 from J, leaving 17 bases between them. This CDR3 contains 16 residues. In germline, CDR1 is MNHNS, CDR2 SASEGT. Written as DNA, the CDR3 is TGTGCCAGCAGCCCCGATTGGGCAGACTACCAAGAGACCCAGTACTTC. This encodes CASSPDWADYQETQYF.

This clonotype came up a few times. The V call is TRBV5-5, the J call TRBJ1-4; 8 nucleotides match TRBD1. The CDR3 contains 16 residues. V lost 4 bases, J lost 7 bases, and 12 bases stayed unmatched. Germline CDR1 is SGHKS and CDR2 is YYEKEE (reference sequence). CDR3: CASSRPRTGSGEKLFF. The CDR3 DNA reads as TGTGCCAGCAGCCGCCCCAGGACAGGGTCGGGTGAAAAACTGTTTTTT.

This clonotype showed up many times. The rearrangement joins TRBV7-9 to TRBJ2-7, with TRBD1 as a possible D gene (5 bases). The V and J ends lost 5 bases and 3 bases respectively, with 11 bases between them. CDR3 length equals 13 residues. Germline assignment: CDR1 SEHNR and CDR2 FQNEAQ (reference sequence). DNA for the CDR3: TGTGCCAGCAGCCGAGCCCAGGGCTACGAGCAGTACTTC. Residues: CASSRAQGYEQYF.

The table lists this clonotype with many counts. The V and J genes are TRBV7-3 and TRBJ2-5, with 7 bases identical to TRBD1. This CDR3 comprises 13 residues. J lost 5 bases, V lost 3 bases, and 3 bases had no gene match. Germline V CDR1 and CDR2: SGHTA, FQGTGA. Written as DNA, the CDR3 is TGTGCCAGCAGCTTGACCAGGGGGGAGACCCAGTACTTC. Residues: CASSLTRGETQYF.

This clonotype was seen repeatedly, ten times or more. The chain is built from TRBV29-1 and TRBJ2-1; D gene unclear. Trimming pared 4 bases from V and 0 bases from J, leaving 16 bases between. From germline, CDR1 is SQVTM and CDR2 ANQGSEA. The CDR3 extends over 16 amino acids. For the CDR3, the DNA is TGCAGCGTTGCCCCCTCCGCGCGCCCCTCCTACAATGAGCAGTTCTTC. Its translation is CSVAPSARPSYNEQFF.

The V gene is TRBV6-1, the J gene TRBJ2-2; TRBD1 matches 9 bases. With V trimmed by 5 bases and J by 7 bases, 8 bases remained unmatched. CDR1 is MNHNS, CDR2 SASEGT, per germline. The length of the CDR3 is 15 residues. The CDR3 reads CASSIVQGAGGELFF. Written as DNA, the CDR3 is TGTGCCAGCAGTATTGTACAGGGGGCTGGCGGGGAGCTGTTTTTT.